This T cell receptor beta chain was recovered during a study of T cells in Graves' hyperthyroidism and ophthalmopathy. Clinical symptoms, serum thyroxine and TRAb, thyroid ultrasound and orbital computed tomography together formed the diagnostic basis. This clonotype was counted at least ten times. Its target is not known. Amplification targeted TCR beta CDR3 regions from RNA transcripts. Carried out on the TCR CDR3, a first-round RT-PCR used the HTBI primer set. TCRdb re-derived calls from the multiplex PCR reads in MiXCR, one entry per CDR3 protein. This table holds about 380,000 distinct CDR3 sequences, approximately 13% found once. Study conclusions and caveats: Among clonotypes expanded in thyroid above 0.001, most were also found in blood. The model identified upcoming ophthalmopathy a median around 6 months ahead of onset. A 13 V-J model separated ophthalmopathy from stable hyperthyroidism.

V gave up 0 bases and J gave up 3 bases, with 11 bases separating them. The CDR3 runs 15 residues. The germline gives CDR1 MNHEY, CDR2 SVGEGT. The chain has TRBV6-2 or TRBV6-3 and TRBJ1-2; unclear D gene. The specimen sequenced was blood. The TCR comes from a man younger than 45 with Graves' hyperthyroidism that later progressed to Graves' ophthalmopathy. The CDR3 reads CASSYSGVKDYGYTF. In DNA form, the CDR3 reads TGTGCCAGCAGTTACTCGGGAGTCAAGGACTATGGCTACACCTTC.